The 24 T cell receptor beta chains presented below share a single source sample, sequenced in a study of shared clonotypes between healthy human individuals. The naive CD8 subset, CD45RO-negative cells positively selected for CCR7, excluded terminally differentiated effector memory CD45RA+ cells. TCRdb's copy holds only in-frame clones and misses some; the assay was immunoSEQ multiplex PCR. The sample contains approximately 810,000 clones, about 91% of which appear only once. Source material: naive CD8+ T cells sorted from blood. These receptors originate from a man aged 25 to 45 in good health.

The rearrangement links TRBV10-2 to TRBJ2-7; 11 nucleotides match TRBD2. From germline, CDR1 is WSHSY and CDR2 SAAADI. V was pared by 3 bases and J by 5 bases, with 9 bases of the junction left unmatched. The CDR3 length is 16 residues. CDR3 in DNA: TGCGCCAGCAGTGATAAACTAGCGGGAGAGACCAACGAGCAGTACTTC. It translates to CASSDKLAGETNEQYF.

The chain recombines TRBV5-5 with TRBJ2-2; D gene ambiguous. This CDR3 spans 15 amino acids. Trimming took 2 bases from V and 2 from J, leaving 10 bases between them. CDR1 is SGHKS, CDR2 YYEKEE, per germline (reference sequence). CDR3 loop: CASSLVGGNTGELFF. DNA for the CDR3: TGTGCCAGCAGCTTAGTGGGTGGCAACACCGGGGAGCTGTTTTTT.

As to this clone: Other DNA sequences in this specimen translate into the identical CDR3. V gene TRBV18 combines with J gene TRBJ2-1; D remains ambiguous. Trimming cost V 3 bases and J 3 bases, with 3 bases left between them. This CDR3 has 12 amino acids. From germline, CDR1 is KGHSH and CDR2 LQKENI. CDR3 nucleotide sequence: TGTGCCAGCTCACCCGACTACAATGAGCAGTTCTTC. It codes for CASSPDYNEQFF.

With regard to this clone: Different DNA sequences within this sample yield the same CDR3. The chain couples TRBV19 to TRBJ1-1; D remains ambiguous. Germline V gene sequence: CDR1 LNHDA, CDR2 SQIVND (reference sequence). The ends were cut back, 1 base at V and 2 bases at J, with 5 bases in the middle. This CDR3 region has 13 residues. In DNA, the CDR3 is TGTGCCAGTAGTATAGGGCCTAACACTGAAGCTTTCTTT. Translation gives CASSIGPNTEAFF.

This chain uses TRBV5-1 with TRBJ2-7; no definite D call. CDR3 length equals 13 residues. The ends were cut back, 0 bases at V and 6 bases at J, with 10 bases in the middle. Germline V gene data show CDR1 as SGHRS and CDR2 as YFSETQ. In DNA, the CDR3 is TGCGCCAGCAGCTTGGAGATAGGGCGCGAGCAGTACTTC. This gives the protein CASSLEIGREQYF. Full variable domain (missing parts from reference TRBV5-1 and TRBJ2-7): KAGVTQTPRYLIKTRGQQVTLSCSPISGHRSVSWYQQTPGQGLQFLFEYFSETQRNKGNFPGRFSGRQFSNSRSEMNVSTLELGDSALYLCASSLEIGREQYFGPGTRLTVT.

The chain couples TRBV9 to TRBJ2-3; 14 bases map to TRBD2. The V segment lost 3 bases and the J segment 5 bases; nucleotides outside the gene matches: 2. Germline V gene sequence: CDR1 SGDLS, CDR2 YYNGEE. CDR3 length equals 15 residues. CDR3 region: CASSEGTSGRDTQYF. In DNA form, the CDR3 reads TGTGCCAGCAGCGAAGGGACTAGCGGGAGAGATACGCAGTATTTT.

The chain couples TRBV4-1 to TRBJ2-1; D is uncertain. V lost 1 base to trimming and J lost 9 bases, with 13 bases between them. The CDR3 has 14 residues. Germline V gene sequence: CDR1 MGHRA, CDR2 YSYEKL. CDR3 residues: CASSQGPGGAEQFF. CDR3 DNA: TGCGCCAGCAGCCAAGGCCCAGGTGGAGCTGAGCAGTTCTTC.

The J gene is TRBJ2-7, the V gene TRBV28; D gene uncertain. Trimming took off 8 bases at V and 5 bases at J, with 19 bases between the two ends. The CDR3 is made up of 14 amino acids. Germline V CDR1 and CDR2: MDHEN, SYDVKM. The CDR3 sequence is CASVTDIGSHEQYF. CDR3 bases: TGTGCCAGCGTTACAGACATCGGATCCCACGAGCAGTACTTC.

This clone is a singleton in its sample. The chain recombines TRBV7-6 with TRBJ1-2; no definite D call. Trimming took off 0 bases at V and 4 bases at J, with 9 bases between the two ends. Looked up from germline, CDR1 is SGHVS and CDR2 is FNYEAQ. The CDR3 is 14 amino acids. The CDR3 reads CASSLAAGPYGYTF. CDR3 sequence (DNA): TGTGCCAGCAGCTTAGCGGCCGGACCCTATGGCTACACCTTC.

This rearrangement joins TRBV27 to TRBJ1-1; D unresolved. The CDR3 extends over 14 amino acids. V was clipped by 2 bases and J by 8 bases, with 15 bases between them. Germline values: CDR1 MNHEY, CDR2 SMNVEV (reference sequence). This chain's CDR3 is CASSLRLSLTEAFF. The CDR3 nucleotides are TGTGCCAGCAGTTTACGGCTCTCTCTAACGGAAGCTTTCTTT.

The chain combines TRBV5-4 with TRBJ2-2; TRBD2 matches at 14 bases. This CDR3 has 17 residues. The V segment lost 4 bases and the J segment 6 bases; nucleotides outside the gene matches: 8. Germline assignment: CDR1 SGHNT and CDR2 YYREEE (reference sequence). The CDR3 spells CASSVPGTSGSAGELFF. The DNA of the CDR3 is TGTGCCAGCAGCGTCCCCGGGACTAGCGGGAGTGCCGGGGAGCTGTTTTTT.

The chain uses TRBV4-2 and TRBJ2-7, with 11 bases lining up with TRBD2. V trimming: 2 bases; J trimming: 4 bases; junction bases outside the gene matches: 4. This CDR3 region has 15 residues. In germline, CDR1 is LGHNA, CDR2 YNFKEQ. The CDR3 DNA sequence: TGTGCCAGCAGCCAATTAGCGGGAGGGCCTTACGAGCAGTACTTC. It translates to CASSQLAGGPYEQYF.

The chain is built from TRBV10-3 and TRBJ2-3; D gene ambiguous. V was shortened by 11 bases and J by 1 base, with 13 bases between the two germline ends. In germline, CDR1 is ENHRY, CDR2 SYGVKD. The CDR3 runs to 13 residues. CDR3 sequence: CAAKEGGTDTQYF. CDR3 coding DNA: TGTGCCGCCAAAGAAGGAGGCACAGATACGCAGTATTTT.

The J gene is TRBJ1-1, the V gene TRBV7-9; D ambiguous. The CDR3 has 14 amino acids. CDR1 and CDR2 (germline): SEHNR, FQNEAQ (reference sequence). Trimming cost V 4 bases and J 2 bases, with 11 bases left between them. The CDR3 reads CASSYRGGNTEAFF. CDR3 in DNA: TGTGCCAGCAGCTACCGTGGAGGAAACACTGAAGCTTTCTTT. Looking up the rest from reference TRBV7-9 and TRBJ1-1 gives the full variable domain: DTGVSQNPRHKITKRGQNVTFRCDPISEHNRLYWYRQTLGQGPEFLTYFQNEAQLEKSRLLSDRFSAERPKGSFSTLEIQRTEQGDSAMYLCASSYRGGNTEAFFGQGTRLTVV.

CDR3 nucleotides: TGCGCCAGCAGCCCAAGACCCCCGGGGGCCCTAGACTACGAGCAGTACTTC. This codes for CASSPRPPGALDYEQYF. The chain carries TRBV5-1 and TRBJ2-7; D may correspond to TRBD1 or TRBD2 (6 bases each). Germline V gene lookup returns CDR1 SGHRS and CDR2 YFSETQ. V lost 4 bases, J lost 3 bases, and 23 bases lay in between. This CDR3 is 17 amino acids long.

V gene TRBV28 combines with J gene TRBJ2-3, with TRBD2 identical over 7 bases. V was pared by 4 bases and J by 8 bases, with 6 bases of the junction left unmatched. Germline CDR1 is MDHEN and CDR2 is SYDVKM. The CDR3 has 13 residues. CDR3 protein: CASSSRTSTTQYF. CDR3 bases: TGTGCCAGCAGTTCGAGGACTAGTACTACGCAGTATTTT.

The J gene is TRBJ2-7, the V gene TRBV7-9; 8 bases are a match to TRBD2. Trimming at V came to 11 bases and at J to 1 base, leaving 10 bases not matched to a gene. Germline values: CDR1 SEHNR, CDR2 FQNEAQ (reference sequence). This CDR3 region has 14 residues. CDR3 protein: CAGEFREGSYEQYF. In DNA form, the CDR3 reads TGTGCCGGGGAGTTCCGGGAGGGTTCCTACGAGCAGTACTTC.

The V call is TRBV27, the J call TRBJ2-1; D remains ambiguous. V was pared by 2 bases and J by 4 bases, with 18 bases between. The CDR3 sequence is 17 residues long. CDR1 is MNHEY, CDR2 SMNVEV, per germline (reference sequence). The CDR3 bases are TGTGCCAGCAGTTTAGTTAGGCGTGACGCCGTTTACAATGAGCAGTTCTTC. Its translation: CASSLVRRDAVYNEQFF.

The chain joins TRBV7-2 to TRBJ2-1, with unresolved D. Between the trimmed V and J ends, which lost 4 bases and 3 bases, there was a span of 10 bases. Per the germline V gene, CDR1 is SGHTA and CDR2 is FQGNSA. This CDR3 has 14 amino acids. CDR3 in DNA: TGTGCCAGCAGCTCAAGTGAGGTCTACAATGAGCAGTTCTTC. This gives the protein CASSSSEVYNEQFF.

The chain employs TRBV27 and TRBJ2-1; TRBD2 is a possible D gene (6 bases). The CDR3 runs to 13 residues. Deletions cut 1 base from V and 8 bases from J, with 9 bases between. CDR1 and CDR2 (germline): MNHEY, SMNVEV (reference sequence). The CDR3 region is CASSLLASDEQFF. For the CDR3, the DNA is TGTGCCAGCAGTTTATTGGCTAGCGATGAGCAGTTCTTC.

This rearrangement joins TRBV29-1 to TRBJ2-7; 11 bases are a match to TRBD2. The CDR3 covers 14 residues. After removal of 2 bases from V and 3 bases from J, the junction contained 3 bases not matched to a gene. Germline V gene sequence: CDR1 SQVTM, CDR2 ANQGSEA. The CDR3, as DNA: TGCAGCGTTGAATTGACTAGCGGGATCTACGAGCAGTACTTC. Its translation is CSVELTSGIYEQYF.

The genes are TRBV2 and TRBJ2-7, with 10 bases lining up with TRBD2. CDR1 is SNHLY, CDR2 FYNNEI, per germline. With V trimmed by 11 bases and J by 3 bases, 4 bases remained unmatched. The CDR3 has 12 amino acids. The CDR3 spells CALRTSGYEQYF. The DNA for the CDR3 is TGTGCCCTACGGACTAGCGGCTACGAGCAGTACTTC. Full variable domain (outside the CDR3, taken from reference TRBV2 and TRBJ2-7): EPEVTQTPSHQVTQMGQEVILRCVPISNHLYFYWYRQILGQKVEFLVSFYNNEISEKSEIFDDQFSVERPDGSNFTLKIRSTKLEDSAMYFCALRTSGYEQYFGPGTRLTVT.

The chain carries TRBV5-4 and TRBJ2-5; either TRBD1 or TRBD2 may fit D (5 bases each). V was trimmed by 4 bases and J by 0 bases, leaving 16 bases between them. The CDR3 has 16 residues. Germline V lookup: CDR1 SGHNT, CDR2 YYREEE (reference sequence). The CDR3 loop reads CASSERGVGYQETQYF. In nucleotides, the CDR3 is TGTGCCAGCAGCGAACGGGGCGTGGGGTACCAAGAGACCCAGTACTTC.

The J gene is TRBJ2-1, the V gene TRBV16, with D hard to call. V was trimmed by 6 bases and J by 5 bases, leaving 14 bases between them. The germline V gene encodes CDR1 KGHSY and CDR2 FQNENV. CDR3 length: 14 residues. The CDR3 loop reads CASSSGAFNNEQFF. CDR3 DNA: TGTGCCAGCAGTTCCGGCGCCTTTAACAATGAGCAGTTCTTC. The full variable domain, completed using reference TRBV16 and TRBJ2-1, is GEEVAQTPKHLVRGEGQKAKLYCAPIKGHSYVFWYQQVLKNEFKFLISFQNENVFDETGMPKERFSAKCLPNSPCSLEIQATKLEDSAVYFCASSSGAFNNEQFFGPGTRLTVL.